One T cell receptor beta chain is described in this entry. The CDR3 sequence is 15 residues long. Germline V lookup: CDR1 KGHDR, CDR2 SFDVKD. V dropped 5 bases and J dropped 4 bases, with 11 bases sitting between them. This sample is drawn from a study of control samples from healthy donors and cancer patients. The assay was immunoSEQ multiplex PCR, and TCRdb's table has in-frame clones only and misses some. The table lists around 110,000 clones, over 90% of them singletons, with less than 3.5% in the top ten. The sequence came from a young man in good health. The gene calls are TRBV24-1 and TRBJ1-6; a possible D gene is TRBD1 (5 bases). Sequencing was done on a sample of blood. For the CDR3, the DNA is TGTGCCACCAGTGCAGGGAGGGCTTATAATTCACCCCTCCACTTT. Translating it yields CATSAGRAYNSPLHF.